A selection of T cell receptor beta chains follows, all from one sample in a study of blood T cells in healthy people across ages. Using its own MiXCR run on the 5' RACE reads, TCRdb lists one record per CDR3 protein. In the table there are under 800,000 distinct CDR3 sequences, more than 40% of which are singletons. Sequencing was performed on blood. The receptor source for this set is a woman aged 55-70 years in good health. The CDR3 runs from the conserved cysteine through the conserved F or W. Fields, in order: CDR3 DNA, CDR3 protein, clone size, J gene, V gene, D gene. D genes are given only for firm matches. Only some rows state a clone size, as once, few, many or a class for expanded clones.

TGTGCCAGCAGCCAAGGACAGAGGTCCTACAATGAGCAGTTCTTC | CASSQGQRSYNEQFF | - | TRBJ2-1 | TRBV9 | -
TGCGCCAGCAGCCAAATCTCCTCGGGCCCCAATGAGCAGTTCTTC | CASSQISSGPNEQFF | - | TRBJ2-1 | TRBV4-3 | -
TGTGCCAGCAGCGAGCCGGTGACCTACGAGCAGTACTTC | CASSEPVTYEQYF | many | TRBJ2-7 | TRBV7-2 | -
TGTGCCAGCAGCTTTCGAGCGGGAGAGGGAAACAATGAGCAGTTCTTC | CASSFRAGEGNNEQFF | - | TRBJ2-1 | TRBV11-2 | TRBD2
TGTGCTAGTGGTTCGGGGGGGGTAAACATTCAGTACTTC | CASGSGGVNIQYF | - | TRBJ2-4 | TRBV12-5 | TRBD2
TGCGCCAGCAGCCAAGGGGGGAGCTTCAATGAGCAGTTCTTC | CASSQGGSFNEQFF | - | TRBJ2-1 | TRBV4-3 | -
TGCAGCGTCCAGACAGGGGACGAGCAGTACTTC | CSVQTGDEQYF | - | TRBJ2-7 | TRBV29-1 | TRBD1
TGTGCCACCAGTGATTTGGGTCGGGATGAGCAGTTCTTC | CATSDLGRDEQFF | - | TRBJ2-1 | TRBV24-1 | -
TGTGCCAGCAGCTGGGGACTAGCGAATCAAGATACGCAGTATTTT | CASSWGLANQDTQYF | - | TRBJ2-3 | TRBV6-2/TRBV6-3 | TRBD2
TGCAGTGCTAGAGATGGGACGGGGAACACTGAAGCTTTCTTT | CSARDGTGNTEAFF | - | TRBJ1-1 | TRBV20-1 | -
TGCAGTGCTAAGACTAGCGGGGGGGATACGCAGTATTTT | CSAKTSGGDTQYF | - | TRBJ2-3 | TRBV20-1 | TRBD2
TGTGCTAGCAGTCAGGGACAGGCCACAGATACGCAGTATTTT | CASSQGQATDTQYF | - | TRBJ2-3 | TRBV6-5 | TRBD1
TGTGCCAGCAGTGGGCGGGCCCATCCCAAAAACATTCAGTACTTC | CASSGRAHPKNIQYF | - | TRBJ2-4 | TRBV28 | -
TGTGCCAGCAGTTCGGTAGGTTCCGAAGAGGGGTACGAGCAGTACTTC | CASSSVGSEEGYEQYF | - | TRBJ2-7 | TRBV28 | -
TGTGCCAGCAGTTCCCTGGGACAGTCGAATGAAAAACTGTTTTTT | CASSSLGQSNEKLFF | - | TRBJ1-4 | TRBV28 | TRBD1
TGCAGTGCTAGTGGGGGAGGGCCTAAAGATACGCAGTATTTT | CSASGGGPKDTQYF | few | TRBJ2-3 | TRBV20-1 | TRBD2
TGTGCCAGCAGCCGGGTTCCAGAAGGTGGCTACACCTTC | CASSRVPEGGYTF | - | TRBJ1-2 | TRBV14 | -
TGTGCCAGCAGCTTCCCCTGGCGACAGTCTAATGATGGCTACACCTTC | CASSFPWRQSNDGYTF | - | TRBJ1-2 | TRBV5-4 | -
TGTGCCAGCAGGGGATTGGGCGCCGGGGAGCTGTTTTTT | CASRGLGAGELFF | - | TRBJ2-2 | TRBV9 | -
TGTGCCAGCAGCTCGGACAGAATTAACTATGGCTACACCTTC | CASSSDRINYGYTF | - | TRBJ1-2 | TRBV7-2 | -
TGCGCCAGCAGTGGAGGGACAGGGGGCGCCGAGCAGTACTTC | CASSGGTGGAEQYF | many | TRBJ2-7 | TRBV5-1 | TRBD1
TGTGCCAGCAGTTACCACGGGACTATAACTAGCACAGATACGCAGTATTTT | CASSYHGTITSTDTQYF | few | TRBJ2-3 | TRBV6-6 | TRBD2
TGCAGCGTTCTCAGGACTAGCGGGATCAATGAGCAGTTCTTC | CSVLRTSGINEQFF | few | TRBJ2-1 | TRBV29-1 | TRBD2
TGTGCCAGCAGCACGGACAGGGGGTGGAATGAGCAGTTCTTC | CASSTDRGWNEQFF | - | TRBJ2-1 | TRBV7-3 | TRBD1
TGTGCCAGCAGTTTATACCTAGCGGGGGGCTCCTACAATGAGCAGTTCTTC | CASSLYLAGGSYNEQFF | - | TRBJ2-1 | TRBV28 | TRBD2
TGCGCCAGCAACTTGGCCCAGAGACAAGAGACCCAGTACTTC | CASNLAQRQETQYF | - | TRBJ2-5 | TRBV5-1 | -
TGTGCCAGCAGACTAACTAGCGGGGGGGCCTACGAGCAGTACTTC | CASRLTSGGAYEQYF | - | TRBJ2-7 | TRBV6-1 | TRBD2
TGTGCCAGCAGCCAAGATGTGGCAGGGGACTATGGCTACACCTTC | CASSQDVAGDYGYTF | - | TRBJ1-2 | TRBV3-1 | -
TGTGCCAGCAGCTTGAAGGGGGCCCTTGCGCAGTATTTT | CASSLKGALAQYF | - | TRBJ2-3 | TRBV5-6 | TRBD1
TGTGCCACCCGACGGACGGATATTTACTCACCCCTCCACTTT | CATRRTDIYSPLHF | once | TRBJ1-6 | TRBV27 | -
TGTGCCAGCAGTTCAAGCGGGAACCCAGGGGATGAGCAGTTCTTC | CASSSSGNPGDEQFF | many | TRBJ2-1 | TRBV27 | -
TGCGCCAGCAGCTTGGTCGGGAGTGGGTCCTACAATGAGCAGTTCTTC | CASSLVGSGSYNEQFF | - | TRBJ2-1 | TRBV5-1 | -